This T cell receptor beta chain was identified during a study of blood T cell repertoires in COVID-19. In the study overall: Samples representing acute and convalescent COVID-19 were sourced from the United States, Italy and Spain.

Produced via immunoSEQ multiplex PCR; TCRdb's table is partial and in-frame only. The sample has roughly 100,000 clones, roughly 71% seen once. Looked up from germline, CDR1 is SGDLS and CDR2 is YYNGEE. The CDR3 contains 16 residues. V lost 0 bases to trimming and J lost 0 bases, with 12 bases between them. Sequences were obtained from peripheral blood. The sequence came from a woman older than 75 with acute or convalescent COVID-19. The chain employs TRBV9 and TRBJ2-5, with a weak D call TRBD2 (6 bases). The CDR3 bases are TGTGCCAGCAGCGTAGCTGGCGGGGCTTACCAAGAGACCCAGTACTTC. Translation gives CASSVAGGAYQETQYF.